This paragraph reports one T cell receptor (beta chain). It lacks a known antigen. Per-base qualities were not stored, and no clone one base away is much larger. The time point label here, explained by the study, means: about 28 days (+/-7) after the second vaccine dose. AZD1222 recipients whose second dose came at about 4 weeks and those whose second dose came at about 12 weeks were combined into one group, since spike-specific TCR depth and breadth did not differ between the two schedules. Samples from vaccinated people were obtained from the UK trials COV001 and COV002, which included a single-blind randomized controlled phase 2/3 trial of AZD1222 (ChAdOx1 nCoV-19) in healthy adults. Trial participant PBMC samples were collected at day 0 and day 28 after the second dose for TCRbeta chain sequencing. The CDR3 regions of human TCRbeta chains were analyzed by immunosequencing. Regarding the original processing steps: Repertoire TCRs were matched against a reference library of SARS-CoV-2-specific TCRs generated with the MIRA antigen-specificity platform. Breadth meant the fraction of unique TCRs that were SARS-CoV-2-associated, whereas depth meant the fraction of total T cells that were SARS-CoV-2-associated. Using the MIRA data, each spike-specific TCR was mapped to the spike region that the TCR reacts to and placed in a CD4 or CD8 class. Log10-transformed breadth and depth values were compared by one-way ANOVA with Sidak's multiple comparisons tests. Held by TCRdb, this immuneACCESS table contains in-frame sequences only and omits some clones. Under half of the omission traces to an unresolved V gene where checked; the cause of the rest is unknown. V and J calls and clone size come straight from that table; D and trimming were deduced from the DNA. The sample data list about 89,000 clones, and around 84% of these were observed just once. The ten biggest clones cover 4.5% to 7% of the sample.

The entry originates in a study of T cell responses to AZD1222 COVID-19 vaccine (dated by TCRdb to the early 2020s). Regarding the study in general: TCR sequencing covered more than 230 trial participants: around 210 given two doses of AZD1222 and about 26 given two doses of MenACWY control vaccine. Enrollment into the trials was organized by age into subgroups of 18-55, 56-69 and 70-plus years, and those subgroups contained roughly 150, 30 and 60 TCR-sequenced participants, respectively. Summary of the overall study and its limitations: Reportedly, almost half of the unique spike-specific TCRs recognized epitopes lying outside the regions that are mutated in the B.1.351 and B.1.1.7 variants. Conclusions about previously exposed vaccinees are limited because only six or seven AZD1222 recipients were SARS-CoV-2 seropositive at baseline. Participants were mostly white British, with more females than males. The authors suggested clonal diversity may have been underestimated. The 56-69-year group was small, and its depth increase did not reach significance, likely because of low power. Spike-specific TCR breadth and depth rose significantly after two AZD1222 doses compared with day 0 and with MenACWY recipients. Vaccine-associated CD4 TCRs spanned the whole spike protein, with dominant responses in regions 160-218 and 743-854. Because no samples from the day 14 peak response were available, repertoires could be characterized only after the peak T cell response.

V is cut back by 5 bases and J by 5 bases, with 7 bases in the junction unmatched. The CDR3 goes from the cysteine to the phenylalanine over 14 residues. Solely the CDR3 DNA is kept, with 42 bases framed from the first base. The germline V gene provides CDR1 MNHEY and CDR2 SVGAGI. Here the sequenced sample was peripheral blood, taken 28 days after the second AZD1222 dose. This clonotype was obtained from an adult who received the AZD1222 COVID-19 vaccine. The chain couples TRBV6-5 to TRBJ1-2; TRBD1 fits 8 bases in the junction. The nucleotides read TGTGCCAGCAGTACCCCAGGACAGGGATATGGCTACACCTTC. It is translated as CASSTPGQGYGYTF.